This T cell receptor beta chain was recovered during a study of CD8+ T cells in alopecia areata. Study-wide points: Throughout tofacitinib, many expanded lesional clones continued to persist in scalp and blood. Normal scalp had lower clonality than lesional scalp, with alopecia totalis/universalis lesions showing this most strongly.

V was cut by 5 bases and J by 6 bases, with 9 bases left in between. The CDR3 is 12 amino acids. Germline V gene data show CDR1 as SGHVS and CDR2 as FNYEAQ. Extraction of RNA preceded its reverse transcription into cDNA, which served as the sequencing template. Measured with immunoSEQ multiplex PCR; TCRdb has only the in-frame clones, and not every one. The sample lists about 180,000 clones, about three fifths occurring once. For this clone: Its antigen is unidentified.

Treatment given: oral pan-JAK inhibitor, 5-10 mg twice daily. The chain is built from TRBV7-6 and TRBJ2-3; tentatively, D is TRBD1 or TRBD2 (6 bases each). The sequence was obtained from a human donor with alopecia areata. The sample consisted of CD4+ T cells sorted from blood, taken between weeks 55 and 65, from a patient treated with tofacitinib. The CDR3 DNA is TGTGCCAGCAGCCCCGGGGGCGATACGCAGTATTTT. Translated, it gives CASSPGGDTQYF.